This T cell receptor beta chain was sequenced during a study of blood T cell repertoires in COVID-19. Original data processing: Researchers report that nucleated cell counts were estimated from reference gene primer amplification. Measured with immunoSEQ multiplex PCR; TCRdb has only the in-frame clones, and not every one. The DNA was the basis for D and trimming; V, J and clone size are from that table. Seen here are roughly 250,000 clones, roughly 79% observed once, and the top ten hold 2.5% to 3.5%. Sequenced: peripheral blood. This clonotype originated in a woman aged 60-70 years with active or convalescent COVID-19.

CDR3 nucleotides: TGTGCCAGCAGTGAAGTTCTGGGAGGGAATCAGCCCCAGCATTTT. Translation gives CASSEVLGGNQPQHF. The chain couples TRBV6-1 to TRBJ1-5; D is undetermined. This CDR3 is 15 amino acids long. Per the germline V gene, CDR1 is MNHNS and CDR2 is SASEGT. Trimming pared 1 base from V and 4 bases from J, leaving 11 bases between.